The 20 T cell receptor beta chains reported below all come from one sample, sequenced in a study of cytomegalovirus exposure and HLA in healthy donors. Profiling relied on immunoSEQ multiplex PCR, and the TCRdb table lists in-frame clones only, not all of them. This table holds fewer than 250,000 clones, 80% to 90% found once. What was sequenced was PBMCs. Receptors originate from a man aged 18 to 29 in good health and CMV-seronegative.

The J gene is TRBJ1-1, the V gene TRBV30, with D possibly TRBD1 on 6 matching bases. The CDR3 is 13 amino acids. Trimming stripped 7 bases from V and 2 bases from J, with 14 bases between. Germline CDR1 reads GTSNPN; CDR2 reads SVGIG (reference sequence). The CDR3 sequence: CASNRVLNTEAFF. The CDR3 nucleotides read TGTGCCTCGAACAGGGTTCTTAACACTGAAGCTTTCTTT.

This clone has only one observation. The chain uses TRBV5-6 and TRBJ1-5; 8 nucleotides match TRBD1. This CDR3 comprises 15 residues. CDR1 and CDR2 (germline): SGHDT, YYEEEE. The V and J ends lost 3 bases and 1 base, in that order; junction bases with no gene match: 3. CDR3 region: CASSSRDRSNQPQHF. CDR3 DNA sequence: TGTGCCAGCAGCTCCCGGGACAGGAGCAATCAGCCCCAGCATTTT. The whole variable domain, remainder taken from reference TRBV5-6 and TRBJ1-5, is DAGVTQSPTHLIKTRGQQVTLRCSPKSGHDTVSWYQQALGQGPQFIFQYYEEEERQRGNFPDRFSGHQFPNYSSELNVNALLLGDSALYLCASSSRDRSNQPQHFGDGTRLSIL.

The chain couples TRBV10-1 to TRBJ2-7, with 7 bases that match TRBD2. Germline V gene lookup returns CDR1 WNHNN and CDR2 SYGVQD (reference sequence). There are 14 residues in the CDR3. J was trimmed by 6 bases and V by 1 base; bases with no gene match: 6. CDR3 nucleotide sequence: TGCGCCAGCAGTGAGTTTCCTAGCGGAGGCGAGCAGTACTTC. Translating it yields CASSEFPSGGEQYF.

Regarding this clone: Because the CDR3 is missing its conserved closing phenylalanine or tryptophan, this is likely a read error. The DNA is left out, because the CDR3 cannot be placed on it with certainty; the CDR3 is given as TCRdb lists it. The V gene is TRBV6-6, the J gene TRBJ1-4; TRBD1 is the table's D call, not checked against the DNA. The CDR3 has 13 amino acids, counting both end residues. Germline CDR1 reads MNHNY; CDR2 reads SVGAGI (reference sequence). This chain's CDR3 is CASSNMKPGQCPS.

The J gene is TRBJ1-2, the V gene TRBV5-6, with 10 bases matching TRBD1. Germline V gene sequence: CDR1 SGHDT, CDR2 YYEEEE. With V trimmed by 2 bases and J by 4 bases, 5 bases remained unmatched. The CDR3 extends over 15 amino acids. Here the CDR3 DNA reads TGTGCCAGCAGCTTCTGGGGACAGGGGACCTATGGCTACACCTTC. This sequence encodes CASSFWGQGTYGYTF. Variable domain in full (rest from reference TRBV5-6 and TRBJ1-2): DAGVTQSPTHLIKTRGQQVTLRCSPKSGHDTVSWYQQALGQGPQFIFQYYEEEERQRGNFPDRFSGHQFPNYSSELNVNALLLGDSALYLCASSFWGQGTYGYTFGSGTRLTVV.

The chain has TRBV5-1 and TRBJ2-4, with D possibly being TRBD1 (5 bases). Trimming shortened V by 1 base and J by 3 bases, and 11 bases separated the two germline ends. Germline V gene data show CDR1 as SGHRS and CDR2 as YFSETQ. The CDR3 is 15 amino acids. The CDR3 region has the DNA TGCGCCAGCAGCTTGCCAGGGTCGGGCAAAAACATTCAGTACTTC. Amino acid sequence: CASSLPGSGKNIQYF.

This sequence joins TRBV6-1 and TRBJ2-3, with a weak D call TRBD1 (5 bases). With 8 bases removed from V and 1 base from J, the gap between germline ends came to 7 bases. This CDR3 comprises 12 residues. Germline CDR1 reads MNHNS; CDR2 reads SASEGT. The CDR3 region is CASETGTDTQYF. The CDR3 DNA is TGTGCCAGCGAGACAGGCACAGATACGCAGTATTTT.

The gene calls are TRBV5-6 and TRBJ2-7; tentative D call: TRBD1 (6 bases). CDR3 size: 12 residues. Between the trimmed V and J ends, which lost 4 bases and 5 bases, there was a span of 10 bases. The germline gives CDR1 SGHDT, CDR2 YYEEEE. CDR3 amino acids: CASSRYRDEQYF. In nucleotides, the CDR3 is TGTGCCAGCAGCAGATACAGGGACGAGCAGTACTTC.

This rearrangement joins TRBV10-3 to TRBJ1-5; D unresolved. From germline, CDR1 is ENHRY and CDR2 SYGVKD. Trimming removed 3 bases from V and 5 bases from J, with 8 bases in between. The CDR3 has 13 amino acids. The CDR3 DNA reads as TGTGCCATCAGTGAAGTGGAGGATCAGCCCCAGCATTTT. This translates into CAISEVEDQPQHF.

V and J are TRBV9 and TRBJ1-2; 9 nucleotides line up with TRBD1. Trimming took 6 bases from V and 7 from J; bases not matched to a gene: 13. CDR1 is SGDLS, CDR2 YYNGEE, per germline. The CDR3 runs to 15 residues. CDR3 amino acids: CASTETGTGHRGYTF. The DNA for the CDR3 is TGTGCCAGCACTGAAACCGGGACAGGGCACCGTGGCTACACCTTC. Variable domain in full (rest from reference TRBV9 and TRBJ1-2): DSGVTQTPKHLITATGQRVTLRCSPRSGDLSVYWYQQSLDQGLQFLIQYYNGEERAKGNILERFSAQQFPDLHSELNLSSLELGDSALYFCASTETGTGHRGYTFGSGTRLTVV.

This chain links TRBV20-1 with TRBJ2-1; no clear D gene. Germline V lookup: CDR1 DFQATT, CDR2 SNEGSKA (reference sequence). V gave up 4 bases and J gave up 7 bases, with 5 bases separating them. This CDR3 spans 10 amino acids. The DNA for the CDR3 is TGCAGTGCTACCCAGAATGAGCAGTTCTTC. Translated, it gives CSATQNEQFF.

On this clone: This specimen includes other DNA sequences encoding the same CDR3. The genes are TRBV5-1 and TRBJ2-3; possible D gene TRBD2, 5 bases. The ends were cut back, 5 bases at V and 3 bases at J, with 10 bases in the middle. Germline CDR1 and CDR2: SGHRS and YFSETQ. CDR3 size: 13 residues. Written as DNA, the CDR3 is TGCGCCAGCAGTTTTGAGGGAACAGATACGCAGTATTTT. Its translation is CASSFEGTDTQYF. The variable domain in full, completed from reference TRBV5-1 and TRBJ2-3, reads KAGVTQTPRYLIKTRGQQVTLSCSPISGHRSVSWYQQTPGQGLQFLFEYFSETQRNKGNFPGRFSGRQFSNSRSEMNVSTLELGDSALYLCASSFEGTDTQYFGPGTRLTVL.

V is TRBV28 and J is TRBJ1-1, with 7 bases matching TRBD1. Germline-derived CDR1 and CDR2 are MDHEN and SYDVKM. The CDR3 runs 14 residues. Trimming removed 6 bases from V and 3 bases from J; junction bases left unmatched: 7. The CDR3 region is CASRITGVHTEAFF. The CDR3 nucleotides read TGTGCCAGCAGGATAACAGGGGTGCACACTGAAGCTTTCTTT.

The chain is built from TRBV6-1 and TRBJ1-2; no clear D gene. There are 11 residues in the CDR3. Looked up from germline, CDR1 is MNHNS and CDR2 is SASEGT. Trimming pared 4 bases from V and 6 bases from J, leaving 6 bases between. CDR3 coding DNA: TGTGCCAGCAGTGGTTTCGATGGCTACACCTTC. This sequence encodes CASSGFDGYTF.

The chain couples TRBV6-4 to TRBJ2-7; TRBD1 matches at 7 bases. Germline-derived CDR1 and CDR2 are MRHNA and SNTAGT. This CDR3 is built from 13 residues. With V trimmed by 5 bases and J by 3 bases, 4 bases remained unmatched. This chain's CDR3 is CASSKRTGYEQYF. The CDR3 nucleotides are TGTGCCAGCAGTAAACGGACAGGCTACGAGCAGTACTTC.

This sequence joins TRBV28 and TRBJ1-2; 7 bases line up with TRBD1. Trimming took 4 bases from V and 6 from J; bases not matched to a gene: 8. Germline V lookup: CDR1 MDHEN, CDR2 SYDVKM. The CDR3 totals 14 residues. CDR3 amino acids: CASSSLSTGNGYTF. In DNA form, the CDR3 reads TGTGCCAGCAGTTCCCTCTCGACAGGGAATGGCTACACCTTC.

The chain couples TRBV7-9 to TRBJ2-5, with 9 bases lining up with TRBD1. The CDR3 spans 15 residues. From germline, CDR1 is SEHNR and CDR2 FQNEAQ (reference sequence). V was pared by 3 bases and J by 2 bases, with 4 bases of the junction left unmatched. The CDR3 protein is CASSFGGQGQETQYF. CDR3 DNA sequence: TGTGCCAGCAGCTTTGGGGGACAGGGTCAAGAGACCCAGTACTTC.

DNA of the CDR3: TGTGCCAGCAGCGTAGCTACGGGCGAGCAGTACTTC. Protein product: CASSVATGEQYF. This rearrangement joins TRBV9 to TRBJ2-7; D not resolved. The CDR3 has 12 amino acids. V was pared by 0 bases and J by 6 bases, with 7 bases between. Germline CDR1 and CDR2: SGDLS and YYNGEE.

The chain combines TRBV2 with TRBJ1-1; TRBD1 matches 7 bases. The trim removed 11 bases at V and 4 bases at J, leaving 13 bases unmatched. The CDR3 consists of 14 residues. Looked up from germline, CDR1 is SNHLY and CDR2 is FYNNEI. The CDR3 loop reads CAGAQGGGRTEAFF. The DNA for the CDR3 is TGTGCCGGCGCTCAGGGGGGCGGACGCACTGAAGCTTTCTTT.

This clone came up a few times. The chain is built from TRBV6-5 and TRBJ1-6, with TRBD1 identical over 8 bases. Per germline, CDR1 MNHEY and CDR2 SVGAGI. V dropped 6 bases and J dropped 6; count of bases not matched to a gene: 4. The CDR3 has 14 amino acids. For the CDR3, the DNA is TGTGCCAGCAGGAAAGACAGGGGTAATTCACCCCTCCACTTT. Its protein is CASRKDRGNSPLHF.